These 25 T cell receptor beta chains were sequenced from one sample in a study of cytomegalovirus exposure and HLA in healthy donors. The PCR was carried out with 60 Vbeta primers and 13 Jbeta primers. Sequencing was performed with immunoSEQ multiplex PCR; in TCRdb, only in-frame clones are kept and a portion is missing. The repertoire consists of around 120,000 clones, with around two thirds occurring once and the leading ten covering 3.5% to 4%. What was sequenced was PBMCs. All receptors derive from a man aged 25-40 years in good health and CMV-seropositive.

The J gene is TRBJ1-4, the V gene TRBV6-1; 7 bases map to TRBD1. This CDR3 region has 15 residues. J gave up 10 bases and V 1 base, and 9 bases lay outside the gene matches. Germline lookup yields CDR1 MNHNS and CDR2 SASEGT. CDR3 sequence: CASSEGRGPLGKLFF. The CDR3, as DNA: TGTGCCAGCAGTGAAGGGAGGGGGCCATTGGGAAAACTGTTTTTT.

CDR3 coding DNA: TGTGCCAGCAGCCTAGACTACTTCAATGAGCAGTTCTTC. Translated, it gives CASSLDYFNEQFF. The rearrangement joins TRBV5-4 to TRBJ2-1, with a possible D match to TRBD2 (5 bases). Trimming cost V 4 bases and J 6 bases, with 11 bases left between them. Germline CDR1 SGHNT, CDR2 YYREEE (reference sequence). CDR3 length: 13 amino acids.

This chain joins TRBV7-2 and TRBJ1-2; 8 positions agree with TRBD1. Germline trimming cut 4 bases from V and 5 bases from J; bases unmatched to any gene: 15. Germline-derived CDR1 and CDR2 are SGHTA and FQGNSA. The CDR3 contains 17 residues. Here the CDR3 DNA reads TGTGCCAGCAGCTCTAAGGGGTGGACAGGGTTTAGTTATGGCTACACCTTC. This translates into CASSSKGWTGFSYGYTF.

This clone was seen many times. The rearrangement uses TRBV21-1 and TRBJ1-1. TRBV21-1 represents a pseudogene. This CDR3 is built from 15 residues. The CDR3 spells CASSTPGGPNTEAFF. In DNA, the CDR3 is TGTGCCAGCAGCACCCCCGGAGGGCCGAACACTGAAGCTTTCTTT.

CDR3 region: CASSQLLSLAGGSSYNEQFF. In DNA, the CDR3 is TGCGCCAGCAGCCAACTTCTATCACTAGCGGGGGGGAGCTCCTACAATGAGCAGTTCTTC. The V call is TRBV4-1, the J call TRBJ2-1; 13 bases agree with TRBD2. V was clipped by 2 bases and J by 0 bases; unmatched bases: 10. The CDR3 loop spans 20 amino acids. The germline CDR1 and CDR2 sequences are MGHRA and YSYEKL.

The V gene is TRBV6-1, the J gene TRBJ2-1, with 10 bases that match TRBD1. Germline loops: CDR1 MNHNS, CDR2 SASEGT. V was clipped by 1 base and J by 3 bases; unmatched bases: 0. The CDR3 is made up of 15 amino acids. The CDR3 DNA is TGTGCCAGCAGTGAAGGGACAGGGGGCTACAATGAGCAGTTCTTC. Its translation is CASSEGTGGYNEQFF.

In this sample, this clone turned up a few times. The V gene is TRBV18, the J gene TRBJ1-2, with a possible D match to TRBD1 (6 bases). V dropped 2 bases and J dropped 2 bases, with 15 bases sitting between them. CDR1 is KGHSH and CDR2 is LQKENI in the germline V gene. The CDR3 runs 16 residues. The chain's CDR3 is CASSPTGLVLNYGYTF. The CDR3 DNA is TGTGCCAGCTCACCAACAGGGCTCGTATTAAACTATGGCTACACCTTC.

This chain connects TRBV19 to TRBJ1-4; 8 bases match TRBD1. Losses at the gene ends were 4 bases for V and 8 bases for J; bases not matched to a gene: 9. The CDR3 length is 15 residues. Germline values: CDR1 LNHDA, CDR2 SQIVND (reference sequence). The DNA for the CDR3 is TGTGCCAGTAGTAGAAAAGGACAGGGCAACGAAAAACTGTTTTTT. It yields the protein CASSRKGQGNEKLFF.

This clone was observed a handful of times. J is TRBJ2-1 and V is TRBV4-1; 9 nucleotides match TRBD2. V lost 3 bases and J lost 9; bases outside the gene matches: 9. Germline CDR1 MGHRA, CDR2 YSYEKL. This CDR3 comprises 15 residues. The CDR3 loop is CASSQEIGTSSEQFF. Written as DNA, the CDR3 is TGCGCCAGCAGCCAGGAAATCGGGACTAGCAGTGAGCAGTTCTTC.

Here the CDR3 reads CATAGGRGEQFF. CDR3 DNA: TGTGCCACTGCGGGGGGGCGGGGTGAGCAGTTCTTC. The chain combines TRBV19 with TRBJ2-1; 9 nucleotides line up with TRBD2. Germline lookup yields CDR1 LNHDA and CDR2 SQIVND (reference sequence). The CDR3 has 12 amino acids. Unmatched junction bases numbered 7, after V lost 10 bases and J lost 9 bases.

The rearrangement joins TRBV18 to TRBJ1-3, with D maybe TRBD1 (5 bases). Per germline, CDR1 KGHSH and CDR2 LQKENI. Trimming left V 3 bases short and J 3 bases short, with 9 bases between. The CDR3 totals 14 residues. The CDR3 sequence: CASSPGRDGNTIYF. CDR3 DNA sequence: TGTGCCAGCTCACCGGGCAGGGATGGAAACACCATATATTTT.

V usage is TRBV9 and J usage is TRBJ2-5; 7 bases match TRBD2. The end of the DNA aligns better with TRBJ2-7, so the J call may be wrong. This CDR3 has 15 residues. CDR1 is SGDLS, CDR2 YYNGEE, per germline. The CDR3 DNA sequence: TGTGCCAGCAGCCCCGGACGGGCGGGGGCCTACGAGCAGTACTTC. It yields the protein CASSPGRAGAYEQYF.

J is TRBJ1-6 and V is TRBV4-1; D gene uncertain. The germline CDR1 and CDR2 sequences are MGHRA and YSYEKL. There are 14 residues in the CDR3. V lost 3 bases and J lost 9, with 12 bases in between. This chain's CDR3 is CASSQFERVSPLHF. The CDR3, as DNA: TGCGCCAGCAGCCAGTTTGAGAGGGTTTCACCCCTCCACTTT.

The chain uses TRBV5-4 and TRBJ2-3; a possible D gene is TRBD2 (6 bases). V lost 4 bases, J lost 2 bases, and 17 bases lay in between. Germline V gene data show CDR1 as SGHNT and CDR2 as YYREEE (reference sequence). CDR3 size: 16 residues. The CDR3 reads CASSPSHGGITDTQYF. CDR3 bases: TGTGCCAGCAGCCCATCCCATGGCGGGATCACAGATACGCAGTATTTT.

The chain has TRBV10-3 and TRBJ2-1, with 12 bases identical to TRBD2. Germline assignment: CDR1 ENHRY and CDR2 SYGVKD. The CDR3 is 15 amino acids. V shed 6 bases and J 5 bases; nucleotides not matched to a gene: 5. The CDR3 loop reads CAISPGLAGNNEQFF. As DNA, the CDR3 is TGTGCCATCAGCCCCGGACTAGCGGGGAACAATGAGCAGTTCTTC.

In regard to this clone: This sample includes further DNA sequences coding for the same CDR3. The chain links TRBV18 to TRBJ2-3; 9 bases map to TRBD2. The CDR3 covers 15 residues. Germline V gene data show CDR1 as KGHSH and CDR2 as LQKENI. The junction had 2 bases not matched to a gene; V was cut back by 1 base and J by 3 bases. This CDR3 reads CASSPLAGATDTQYF. The DNA for the CDR3 is TGTGCCAGCTCACCACTAGCGGGGGCGACAGATACGCAGTATTTT.

This chain connects TRBV7-9 to TRBJ2-7; unclear D gene. Germline CDR1 and CDR2: SEHNR and FQNEAQ (reference sequence). Trimming left V 0 bases short and J 3 bases short, with 12 bases between. This CDR3 spans 15 amino acids. In nucleotides, the CDR3 is TGTGCCAGCAGCTTAGCGGCCTTACCAGGCTACGAGCAGTACTTC. Protein sequence: CASSLAALPGYEQYF. The entire variable domain, with the rest obtained from reference TRBV7-9 and TRBJ2-7, is as follows: DTGVSQNPRHKITKRGQNVTFRCDPISEHNRLYWYRQTLGQGPEFLTYFQNEAQLEKSRLLSDRFSAERPKGSFSTLEIQRTEQGDSAMYLCASSLAALPGYEQYFGPGTRLTVT.

The rearrangement links TRBV29-1 to TRBJ1-4; maybe TRBD1 (6 bases). The CDR3 is made up of 11 amino acids. V lost 4 bases and J lost 7, with 7 bases in between. Germline V gives CDR1 SQVTM, CDR2 ANQGSEA. CDR3 residues: CSVVRGEKLFF. The CDR3 region has the DNA TGCAGCGTTGTCAGGGGTGAAAAACTGTTTTTT.

The chain combines TRBV30 with TRBJ1-5; perhaps TRBD1 as D (5 bases). CDR3 size: 14 residues. V was shortened by 1 base and J by 5 bases, with 12 bases between the two germline ends. Looked up from germline, CDR1 is GTSNPN and CDR2 is SVGIG (reference sequence). CDR3 sequence: CAWSATAFYQPQHF. The CDR3 DNA sequence: TGTGCCTGGAGTGCGACAGCGTTTTATCAGCCCCAGCATTTT. Looking up the rest from reference TRBV30 and TRBJ1-5 gives the full variable domain: SQTIHQWPATLVQPVGSPLSLECTVEGTSNPNLYWYRQAAGRGLQLLFYSVGIGQISSEVPQNLSASRPQDRQFILSSKKLLLSDSGFYLCAWSATAFYQPQHFGDGTRLSIL.

Comment on this clone: Distinct nucleotide sequences in the sample also encode this CDR3. This chain connects TRBV9 to TRBJ2-2; possible D gene TRBD1, 5 bases. The CDR3 sequence is 15 residues long. Deletions cut 3 bases from V and 5 bases from J, with 14 bases between. The germline V gene has CDR1 SGDLS and CDR2 YYNGEE. The DNA of the CDR3 is TGTGCCAGCAGCGCAGGGCAGATCTCTACCGGGGAGCTGTTTTTT. It encodes CASSAGQISTGELFF. Based on the CDR3 plus reference TRBV9 and TRBJ2-2, the full variable domain is DSGVTQTPKHLITATGQRVTLRCSPRSGDLSVYWYQQSLDQGLQFLIQYYNGEERAKGNILERFSAQQFPDLHSELNLSSLELGDSALYFCASSAGQISTGELFFGEGSRLTVL.

This clone was counted between two and nine times. The rearrangement uses TRBV19 and TRBJ1-1, with no clear D. Germline CDR1 reads LNHDA; CDR2 reads SQIVND (reference sequence). V lost 5 bases, J lost 1 base, and 11 bases lay in between. There are 14 residues in the CDR3. The chain's CDR3 is CASSSRRANTEAFF. The CDR3 bases are TGTGCCAGTAGTTCCCGGAGGGCGAACACTGAAGCTTTCTTT.

This rearrangement joins TRBV6-4 to TRBJ1-2, with D possibly being TRBD1 (5 bases). The CDR3 extends over 15 amino acids. V was trimmed by 0 bases and J by 9 bases, leaving 17 bases between them. Germline assignment: CDR1 MRHNA and CDR2 SNTAGT. For the CDR3, the DNA is TGTGCCAGCAGTGACTCAAGCGGAGGGGCAGGTCGCTACACCTTC. It translates to CASSDSSGGAGRYTF.

The chain links TRBV10-2 to TRBJ1-1, with TRBD1 identical over 8 bases. Germline-derived CDR1 and CDR2 are WSHSY and SAAADI. After removal of 5 bases from V and 0 bases from J, the junction contained 2 bases not matched to a gene. This CDR3 has 14 amino acids. The CDR3 coding sequence is TGCGCCAGCAGTCGACAGGGGATGAACACTGAAGCTTTCTTT. It encodes CASSRQGMNTEAFF.

This rearrangement joins TRBV25-1 to TRBJ1-2; the D is unclear. The CDR3 extends over 11 amino acids. Germline V gene lookup returns CDR1 MGHDK and CDR2 SYGVNS. The germline V and J ends were trimmed by 2 bases and 10 bases, with 8 bases remaining between them. The DNA of the CDR3 is TGTGCCAGCAGTGAAGGAGGTGTCTACACCTTC. Translating gives CASSEGGVYTF.

The CDR3 region is CASSQDPSSGVFETQYF. The CDR3 DNA sequence: TGTGCCAGCAGCCAAGATCCTTCTAGCGGGGTATTTGAGACCCAGTACTTC. The chain combines TRBV4-2 with TRBJ2-5, with 9 bases aligning to TRBD2. With 0 bases clipped from V and 5 bases from J, the junction kept 10 bases outside the gene matches. The CDR3 runs to 17 residues. The germline V gene has CDR1 LGHNA and CDR2 YNFKEQ.